This T cell receptor beta chain stems from a study of T cells in Graves' hyperthyroidism and ophthalmopathy. This clonotype has ten or more counts. The source material, RNA transcripts, was used to amplify TCR beta CDR3 regions. Carried out on the TCR CDR3, a first-round RT-PCR used the HTBI primer set. TCRdb fed the multiplex PCR reads into MiXCR, producing one record per CDR3 protein. The sample has about 400,000 distinct CDR3 sequences, around a sixth seen once; the top ten hold 25% to 35%. This CDR3 comprises 15 residues. Deletions cut 0 bases from V and 2 bases from J, with 11 bases between. Germline V gene lookup returns CDR1 DFQATT and CDR2 SNEGSKA (reference sequence).

The source of this sequence is a woman younger than 30 with Graves' hyperthyroidism that later progressed to Graves' ophthalmopathy. V usage is TRBV20-1 and J usage is TRBJ2-1, with D perhaps TRBD1 or TRBD2 (5 bases each). The sequencing sample was made of blood. The CDR3 DNA reads TGCAGTGCTAGAGATGCAGGGAGCGCCTACAATGAGCAGTTCTTC. Protein product: CSARDAGSAYNEQFF.